This entry is about one TCR beta chain. The antigen remains unidentified. TCRdb re-derived calls from the 5' RACE reads in MiXCR, one entry per CDR3 protein. Of 310,000 or so distinct CDR3 sequences in the sample, about 6.6% are singletons; the top ten hold around 17%. This sample was included in a study of T cells after yellow fever vaccination. Overall study context: Fractions containing few cells were prepared with SMART-Seq v4 Ultra Low Input.

Study-wide results and caveats: Post-booster reappearance was seen for most primary-vaccination clones (96% CD4, around 90% CD8). There was a small share of clonotypes that showed up in both the CD4 and CD8 compartments.

Trimming removed 4 bases from V and 4 bases from J, with 16 bases in between. Germline CDR1 and CDR2: LGHNA and YNFKEQ. The CDR3 spans 15 residues. Specimen: PBMCs, collected around 45 days after the first yellow fever vaccination. This receptor was identified in a man between 18 and 35 years old who received the YFV17D yellow fever vaccine. The chain is built from TRBV4-2 and TRBJ1-1; D may be TRBD1 (5 bases). The CDR3 sequence is CASSRSSGLGTEAFF. Written as DNA, the CDR3 is TGTGCCAGCAGCCGTTCGTCGGGGCTGGGCACTGAAGCTTTCTTT.